Listed below are T cell receptor beta chains from one sample, sequenced in a study of cytomegalovirus exposure and HLA in healthy donors. Repertoires were generated with immunoSEQ multiplex PCR, while TCRdb's copy carries only in-frame clones and drops some. The sample includes about 140,000 clones, just under 85% of them seen just once. Sample: PBMCs. Receptors originate from a woman in her 40s in good health and CMV-seronegative. Each CDR3 is given with its conserved first and last residue. The D gene is left open where the match is weak. Where a row states a size, it is once, few, many or the class of an expanded clone; other rows omit it.

length,size,J,V,D,CDR3,DNA
16,.,TRBJ2-2,TRBV27,.,CASSSAGTFGAGELFF,TGTGCCAGCAGTTCTGCCGGGACATTCGGGGCCGGGGAGCTGTTTTTT
16,.,TRBJ2-7,TRBV4-1,.,CASSQGRRGLSYEQYF,TGCGCCAGCAGCCAAGGGCGACGCGGACTATCCTACGAGCAGTACTTC
16,.,TRBJ2-1,TRBV4-2,TRBD2,CASTPRLAGIYNEQFF,TGTGCCAGCACCCCTCGACTAGCGGGGATCTACAATGAGCAGTTCTTC
12,.,TRBJ2-4,TRBV18,.,CASSPEGNIQYF,TGTGCCAGCTCACCAGAGGGTAACATTCAGTACTTC
14,.,TRBJ1-5,TRBV28,TRBD1,CASSRQGKNQPQHF,TGTGCCAGCAGCCGACAGGGGAAAAATCAGCCCCAGCATTTT
13,.,TRBJ1-1,TRBV27,.,CASSFRAAAEAFF,TGTGCCAGCAGTTTTAGAGCAGCGGCTGAAGCTTTCTTT
14,.,TRBJ2-1,TRBV6-5,TRBD2,CAIRTSGSIEEQFF,TGTGCCATCCGGACTAGCGGGAGTATAGAGGAGCAGTTCTTC
13,.,TRBJ2-7,TRBV5-1,.,CASSHSASYEQYF,TGCGCCAGCAGCCATAGCGCCTCCTACGAGCAGTACTTC
13,.,TRBJ1-1,TRBV7-3,.,CASSADPGTEAFF,TGTGCCAGCAGCGCCGATCCGGGTACTGAAGCTTTCTTT
16,.,TRBJ2-7,TRBV9,.,CASSANDRWEAYEQYF,TGTGCCAGCAGCGCCAACGACCGGTGGGAGGCCTACGAGCAGTACTTC
14,.,TRBJ2-5,TRBV11-2,.,CASSALWAQPTQYF,TGTGCCAGCAGCGCGCTCTGGGCCCAGCCCACCCAGTACTTC
14,.,TRBJ1-2,TRBV5-1,.,CASSLDRVGYGYTF,TGCGCCAGCAGCTTGGACAGGGTAGGATATGGCTACACCTTC
16,.,TRBJ2-1,TRBV7-9,TRBD2,CASSHETSGSYNEQFF,TGTGCCAGCAGCCACGAAACTAGCGGGAGCTACAATGAGCAGTTCTTC
10,.,TRBJ1-1,TRBV2,.,CASSQGRAFF,TGTGCCAGCAGCCAGGGCCGAGCTTTCTTT
15,.,TRBJ2-2,TRBV9,TRBD1,CASSEPGQGAGELFF,TGTGCCAGCAGCGAACCCGGACAGGGGGCCGGGGAGCTGTTTTTT
16,.,TRBJ2-7,TRBV7-6,.,CASSGQSGSGRYEQYF,TGTGCCAGCAGCGGCCAGAGTGGCAGCGGCAGATACGAGCAGTACTTC
16,.,TRBJ1-5,TRBV5-8,.,CASNWMGREVAQPQHF,TGTGCCAGCAACTGGATGGGCAGGGAGGTCGCACAGCCCCAGCATTTT
14,.,TRBJ1-5,TRBV19,TRBD1,CASSMGQNNQPQHF,TGTGCCAGTAGTATGGGACAGAACAATCAGCCCCAGCATTTT
20,.,TRBJ2-4,TRBV7-8,TRBD2,CASSLGPGTSGFFAKNIQYF,TGTGCCAGCAGCTTAGGCCCCGGGACTAGCGGGTTCTTTGCCAAAAACATTCAGTACTTC
14,.,TRBJ1-2,TRBV27,.,CASSPIGGHYGYTF,TGTGCCAGCAGTCCCATCGGGGGACACTATGGCTACACCTTC
14,.,TRBJ1-1,TRBV13,.,CASSLVGGDTEAFF,TGTGCCAGCAGCTTAGTTGGGGGGGACACTGAAGCTTTCTTT
13,.,TRBJ2-4,TRBV27,.,CATSELAKNIQYF,TGTGCCACGAGTGAACTAGCCAAAAACATTCAGTACTTC
12,few,TRBJ2-3,TRBV6-6,.,CASGRTGDTQYF,TGTGCCAGCGGGAGAACGGGGGATACGCAGTATTTT
13,.,TRBJ1-4,TRBV2,.,CASKEGANEKLFF,TGTGCCAGCAAAGAAGGGGCTAATGAAAAACTGTTTTTT
15,few,TRBJ2-7,TRBV6-6,.,CASSSAGPRLYEQYF,TGTGCCAGCAGTTCCGCGGGACCTCGACTCTACGAGCAGTACTTC
14,.,TRBJ1-2,TRBV7-2,.,CASSSRADYKGYTF,TGTGCCAGCAGCTCCAGGGCGGATTATAAAGGCTACACCTTC
14,.,TRBJ2-1,TRBV5-5,TRBD2,CASSLARAGGPGFF,TGTGCCAGCAGCTTGGCCAGGGCGGGAGGGCCCGGTTTCTTC
16,.,TRBJ2-7,TRBV28,TRBD2,CASSLGLAGALYEQYF,TGTGCCAGCAGTTTAGGGCTAGCGGGTGCCCTCTACGAGCAGTACTTC
19,.,TRBJ2-7,TRBV12-1,.,CASSHLAGVEPQKNYEQYF,TGTGCCAGCAGTCATCTAGCGGGAGTTGAACCCCAAAAGAACTACGAGCAGTACTTC
18,.,TRBJ2-2,TRBV19,TRBD1,CASAGTGKTHTNTGELFF,TGTGCCAGCGCCGGGACAGGGAAAACACACACGAACACCGGGGAGCTGTTTTTT
18,.,TRBJ2-7,TRBV4-1,.,CASSQVFESLRSSYEQYF,TGCGCCAGCAGCCAAGTTTTTGAGAGCCTTAGGAGCTCCTACGAGCAGTACTTC
14,.,TRBJ2-7,TRBV2,.,CASRLRGSSYEQYF,TGTGCCAGCAGGTTGAGGGGGAGCTCCTACGAGCAGTACTTC
15,few,TRBJ1-5,TRBV30,TRBD1,CAWSVQGAPYQPQHF,TGTGCCTGGAGTGTACAGGGGGCTCCTTATCAGCCCCAGCATTTT
16,.,TRBJ2-7,TRBV11-1,TRBD2,CASSPTGTSSFHEQYF,TGTGCCAGCAGCCCTACCGGGACTAGTAGCTTCCACGAGCAGTACTTC
16,.,TRBJ2-3,TRBV4-3,.,CASSQLTGGLTDTQYF,TGCGCCAGCAGCCAGCTGACAGGAGGACTCACAGATACGCAGTATTTT
15,.,TRBJ1-5,TRBV18,TRBD1,CASSAGGDRLQPQHF,TGTGCCAGCTCCGCAGGGGGTGATCGTCTTCAGCCCCAGCATTTT
13,.,TRBJ2-7,TRBV19,TRBD1,CASSLDREYEQYF,TGTGCCAGTAGTTTGGACAGGGAGTACGAGCAGTACTTC
14,once,TRBJ2-7,TRBV6-5,TRBD2,CASTPLAGVVEQYF,TGTGCCAGCACACCACTAGCGGGAGTAGTCGAGCAGTACTTC
16,once,TRBJ2-1,TRBV7-9,TRBD2,CASSALLAEDYNEQFF,TGTGCCAGCAGCGCCCTACTAGCGGAAGACTACAATGAGCAGTTCTTC
14,once,TRBJ2-2,TRBV30,TRBD1,CAWGQGVGAGELFF,TGTGCCTGGGGCCAGGGGGTCGGCGCCGGGGAGCTGTTTTTT